Shown below are 31 T cell receptor beta chains from a single sample sequenced in a study of Tregs in tolerant kidney transplant recipients. Data came from immunoSEQ multiplex PCR; TCRdb stores just in-frame clones and leaves some out. Among about 110,000 clones listed, 85% to 90% were seen once. Sequencing used CD4+ T cells from blood, obtained before the transplant. The receptor source for this set is a human donor who received a combined kidney and bone marrow transplant.

V usage is TRBV27 and J usage is TRBJ2-5; 9 bases align to TRBD1. With 6 bases clipped from V and 5 bases from J, the junction kept 10 bases outside the gene matches. There are 15 residues in the CDR3. Per germline, CDR1 MNHEY and CDR2 SMNVEV (reference sequence). CDR3 region: CASRDRGGLAETQYF. The DNA of the CDR3 is TGTGCCAGCAGGGACAGGGGAGGCCTAGCGGAGACCCAGTACTTC.

CDR3 residues: CASSSGQVWYNEQFF. The DNA of the CDR3 is TGTGCCAGCAGCTCGGGACAAGTGTGGTACAATGAGCAGTTCTTC. V usage is TRBV11-2 and J usage is TRBJ2-1, with a weak D call TRBD1 (6 bases). Trimming stripped 4 bases from V and 4 bases from J, with 14 bases between. CDR3 size: 15 residues. Germline V gene data show CDR1 as SGHAT and CDR2 as FQNNGV.

J is TRBJ1-6 and V is TRBV6-1, with D perhaps TRBD1 (6 bases). V was trimmed by 3 bases and J by 13 bases, leaving 13 bases between them. Germline loops: CDR1 MNHNS, CDR2 SASEGT. The CDR3 extends over 13 amino acids. The CDR3 protein is CASSEGRGEPLHF. Here the CDR3 DNA reads TGTGCCAGCAGTGAGGGCAGGGGCGAGCCCCTCCACTTT.

J is TRBJ1-1 and V is TRBV5-1; possibly TRBD1 for D (6 bases). This CDR3 comprises 16 residues. Per the germline V gene, CDR1 is SGHRS and CDR2 is YFSETQ. The ends were cut back, 5 bases at V and 0 bases at J, with 17 bases in the middle. CDR3 loop: CASSQSTGPMNTEAFF. CDR3 DNA: TGCGCCAGCAGTCAATCTACAGGGCCCATGAACACTGAAGCTTTCTTT.

The chain links TRBV10-3 to TRBJ2-5; 9 nucleotides match TRBD2. This CDR3 region has 17 residues. Germline V gene data show CDR1 as ENHRY and CDR2 as SYGVKD. J gave up 5 bases and V 0 bases, and 10 bases lay outside the gene matches. CDR3 DNA: TGTGCCATCAGTGAGTCGAATAGCGGGGGTCCTTTGGAGACCCAGTACTTC. Translation: CAISESNSGGPLETQYF.

This clone was recorded only once. V usage is TRBV11-2 and J usage is TRBJ2-3; the D gene is possibly TRBD1 (5 bases). In germline, CDR1 is SGHAT, CDR2 FQNNGV. CDR3 size: 15 residues. V was trimmed by 3 bases and J by 3 bases, leaving 13 bases between them. CDR3 sequence: CASSLGKAGTDTQYF. CDR3 nucleotides: TGTGCCAGCAGCTTGGGCAAGGCAGGGACAGATACGCAGTATTTT.

The chain carries TRBV28 and TRBJ1-4; the D gene is possibly TRBD1 (6 bases). The germline gives CDR1 MDHEN, CDR2 SYDVKM. The V gene lost 5 bases and the J gene lost 5 bases, with 15 bases spanning the gap. This CDR3 contains 15 residues. Here the CDR3 reads CASSPGGQWNEKLFF. Here the CDR3 DNA reads TGTGCCAGCAGTCCCGGCGGACAGTGGAATGAAAAACTGTTTTTT.

The chain has TRBV6-5 and TRBJ2-3, with D possibly being TRBD2 (5 bases). Germline CDR1 MNHEY, CDR2 SVGAGI. Trimming removed 5 bases at V and 0 bases at J, with 12 bases between. The CDR3 runs 15 residues. The CDR3 DNA reads as TGTGCCAGCAGTCAGCGACTACCGAGCACAGATACGCAGTATTTT. Its protein product is CASSQRLPSTDTQYF.

The chain joins TRBV11-2 to TRBJ2-3; 15 positions match TRBD2. The CDR3 extends over 16 amino acids. In germline, CDR1 is SGHAT, CDR2 FQNNGV. V lost 5 bases to trimming and J lost 5 bases; unmatched junction nucleotides: 5. CDR3: CASSLRTSGGVDTQYF. CDR3 nucleotide sequence: TGTGCCAGCAGCCTAAGGACTAGCGGGGGGGTAGATACGCAGTATTTT.

This clone was observed once. This rearrangement joins TRBV10-1 to TRBJ2-1; a possible D gene is TRBD2 (7 bases). Germline V lookup: CDR1 WNHNN, CDR2 SYGVQD (reference sequence). The CDR3 length is 15 residues. The V end lost 2 bases, the J end lost 3 bases, and 11 bases lay between the germline ends. The CDR3 sequence: CASSERGGDYNEQFF. CDR3 nucleotides: TGCGCCAGCAGTGAGAGGGGGGGGGACTACAATGAGCAGTTCTTC.

The chain joins TRBV19 to TRBJ1-5; D is uncertain. This CDR3 has 12 amino acids. V lost 6 bases and J 7 bases, leaving 10 bases between the germline ends. CDR1 and CDR2 from the germline V gene are LNHDA and SQIVND (reference sequence). The CDR3 DNA reads as TGTGCCAGTAGCCGTCCGGGACAGCCCCAGCATTTT. Its protein product is CASSRPGQPQHF.

The genes are TRBV5-1 and TRBJ1-2; D call uncertain. CDR1 and CDR2 from the germline V gene are SGHRS and YFSETQ. This CDR3 has 16 residues. Trimming removed 0 bases from V and 4 bases from J, with 16 bases in between. The CDR3 region is CASSLAFGTQTYGYTF. The CDR3 coding sequence is TGCGCCAGCAGCTTGGCCTTCGGCACACAGACCTATGGCTACACCTTC.

This clone was picked up one time. CDR3 sequence: CASSLDSIQPQHF. In DNA form, the CDR3 reads TGTGCCAGCAGCCTAGACAGTATTCAGCCCCAGCATTTT. The chain is built from TRBV5-4 and TRBJ1-5, with D possibly being TRBD1 (5 bases). Per the germline V gene, CDR1 is SGHNT and CDR2 is YYREEE (reference sequence). V shed 4 bases and J shed 6 bases, with 11 bases lying between them. The CDR3 has 13 residues.

A remark on this clone: At one end, the junction sequence differs from germline, possibly due to a read error. The chain has TRBV6-6 and TRBJ1-5, with unresolved D. The CDR3 runs to 14 residues. The germline V gene has CDR1 MNHNY and CDR2 SVGAGI (reference sequence). The CDR3 sequence is CDTEADNTNQPQHF. The DNA for the CDR3 is TGCGATACGGAGGCAGACAACACCAATCAGCCCCAGCATTTT.

The rearrangement uses TRBV29-1 and TRBJ1-2, with 7 bases lining up with TRBD1. The CDR3 sequence is 14 residues long. Germline CDR1 reads SQVTM; CDR2 reads ANQGSEA. Unmatched junction bases numbered 16, after V lost 7 bases and J lost 8 bases. As DNA, the CDR3 is TGCAGCGCAGGGGGACTGGACAGGTTCAAGGGCTACACCTTC. Its translation is CSAGGLDRFKGYTF.

This sequence joins TRBV6-6 and TRBJ1-2; D is possibly TRBD1 (6 bases). This CDR3 contains 13 residues. V was shortened by 3 bases and J by 5 bases, with 10 bases between the two germline ends. Germline lookup yields CDR1 MNHNY and CDR2 SVGAGI (reference sequence). The CDR3 here is CASSYTGPYGYTF. For the CDR3, the DNA is TGTGCCAGCAGTTATACAGGGCCGTATGGCTACACCTTC.

The chain couples TRBV5-4 to TRBJ2-5; 9 bases agree with TRBD1. The germline CDR1 and CDR2 sequences are SGHNT and YYREEE (reference sequence). This CDR3 is built from 16 residues. V lost 5 bases, J lost 7 bases, and 15 bases stayed unmatched. In DNA form, the CDR3 reads TGTGCCAGCAGTTCGGGAACGGACAGGGGTAAGGGGACCCAGTACTTC. Its protein product is CASSSGTDRGKGTQYF.

There are a few counts of this clone. The CDR3 bases are TGCAGCGTTAACCTTTACGGACAGTCCTATCGAAGGGCTTTCTTT. This gives the protein CSVNLYGQSYRRAFF. The J gene is TRBJ1-1, the V gene TRBV29-1, with a possible D match to TRBD1 (6 bases). Trimming removed 5 bases from V and 11 bases from J, with 27 bases in between. Germline-derived CDR1 and CDR2 are SQVTM and ANQGSEA. The CDR3 loop spans 15 amino acids. Full variable domain (remainder filled in from reference TRBV29-1 and TRBJ1-1): SAVISQKPSRDICQRGTSLTIQCQVDSQVTMMFWYRQQPGQSLTLIATANQGSEATYESGFVIDKFPISRPNLTFSTLTVSNMSPEDSSIYLCSVNLYGQSYRRAFFGQGTRLTVV.

The chain is built from TRBV19 and TRBJ1-2; no clear D. Germline V gene lookup returns CDR1 LNHDA and CDR2 SQIVND (reference sequence). Trimming took off 2 bases at V and 4 bases at J, with 11 bases between the two ends. This CDR3 has 14 residues. CDR3 in DNA: TGTGCCAGTAGTATACACGGGTCTGGCTATGGCTACACCTTC. Its translation: CASSIHGSGYGYTF.

V is TRBV25-1 and J is TRBJ2-7; possible D gene TRBD1, 6 bases. CDR3 length: 17 residues. CDR1 is MGHDK, CDR2 SYGVNS, per germline. V gave up 3 bases and J gave up 0 bases, with 18 bases separating them. CDR3 nucleotide sequence: TGTGCCAGCAGTGATTCTCAAGGGGGTCAGGGCTCCTACGAGCAGTACTTC. Translation: CASSDSQGGQGSYEQYF.

This sequence joins TRBV29-1 and TRBJ1-1; 9 nucleotides match TRBD1. The CDR3 is made up of 13 amino acids. CDR1 SQVTM and CDR2 ANQGSEA come from the germline V gene. V dropped 3 bases and J dropped 4; count of bases not matched to a gene: 3. For the CDR3, the DNA is TGCAGCGTTGACACACAGGGGGCCACTGAAGCTTTCTTT. Protein product: CSVDTQGATEAFF.

The chain is built from TRBV6-5 and TRBJ1-3; tentatively, D is TRBD1 (5 bases). V was trimmed by 5 bases and J by 0 bases, leaving 11 bases between them. The germline CDR1 and CDR2 sequences are MNHEY and SVGAGI. CDR3 size: 15 residues. The CDR3: CASSRQPSSGNTIYF. CDR3 nucleotide sequence: TGTGCCAGCAGTCGACAGCCGTCCTCTGGAAACACCATATATTTT.

This clone showed up just once. The gene calls are TRBV5-8 and TRBJ1-2, with D tentatively TRBD1 (6 bases). Trimming took 2 bases from V and 4 from J, leaving 18 bases between them. Per germline, CDR1 SGHTS and CDR2 YDEGEE. This CDR3 spans 16 amino acids. The CDR3 DNA follows: TGTGCCAGCAGCTTCGGACAACTGGGGGGGCCCTATGGCTACACCTTC. Protein sequence: CASSFGQLGGPYGYTF.

The rearrangement links TRBV11-3 to TRBJ2-2; TRBD2 agrees at 15 bases. Looked up from germline, CDR1 is SGHNT and CDR2 is YENEEA. V dropped 5 bases and J dropped 4; count of bases not matched to a gene: 8. The length of the CDR3 is 18 residues. The CDR3 bases are TGTGCCAGCAGCGCGGGACTAGCGGGAGGTTGGGGCACCGGGGAGCTGTTTTTT. This gives the protein CASSAGLAGGWGTGELFF.

The rearrangement uses TRBV7-2 and TRBJ1-5, with TRBD1 identical over 12 bases. The CDR3 is 17 amino acids. V shed 4 bases, J shed 2 bases, and the junction held 6 bases outside the gene matches. The germline V gene has CDR1 SGHTA and CDR2 FQGNSA. Here the CDR3 reads CASSWGTGGVGNQPQHF. The CDR3 DNA reads TGTGCCAGCAGCTGGGGGACAGGGGGCGTCGGCAATCAGCCCCAGCATTTT.

The V call is TRBV5-6, the J call TRBJ2-5; 9 nucleotides match TRBD1. The CDR3 spans 16 residues. In germline, CDR1 is SGHDT, CDR2 YYEEEE. J lost 3 bases, V lost 0 bases, and 6 bases had no gene match. The DNA for the CDR3 is TGTGCCAGCAGCTTGGTTTTGCGGACAGGGGAAGAGACCCAGTACTTC. Translation: CASSLVLRTGEETQYF.

The V call is TRBV10-1, the J call TRBJ1-5; no firm D call. CDR3 size: 15 residues. Trimming removed 6 bases at V and 1 base at J, with 13 bases between. CDR1 and CDR2 from the germline V gene are WNHNN and SYGVQD (reference sequence). The CDR3: CASSGEGWSNQPQHF. Here the CDR3 DNA reads TGCGCCAGCAGCGGGGAGGGATGGAGCAATCAGCCCCAGCATTTT.

The J gene is TRBJ1-4, the V gene TRBV18, with no clear D. This CDR3 has 12 residues. Trimming took 5 bases from V and 8 from J, leaving 9 bases between them. CDR1 and CDR2 (germline): KGHSH, LQKENI. This chain's CDR3 is CASSALGEKLFF. In DNA form, the CDR3 reads TGTGCCAGCTCAGCTCTAGGAGAAAAACTGTTTTTT. Full variable domain (outside the CDR3, taken from reference TRBV18 and TRBJ1-4): NAGVMQNPRHLVRRRGQEARLRCSPMKGHSHVYWYRQLPEEGLKFMVYLQKENIIDESGMPKERFSAEFPKEGPSILRIQQVVRGDSAAYFCASSALGEKLFFGSGTQLSVL.

V is TRBV6-5 and J is TRBJ1-1, with D unresolved. V gave up 5 bases and J gave up 0 bases, with 7 bases separating them. Germline loops: CDR1 MNHEY, CDR2 SVGAGI. The CDR3 covers 13 residues. DNA for the CDR3: TGTGCCAGCAGTCCCCCCATGAACACTGAAGCTTTCTTT. It codes for CASSPPMNTEAFF.

The J gene is TRBJ2-2, the V gene TRBV5-1; TRBD2 matches 10 bases. From germline, CDR1 is SGHRS and CDR2 YFSETQ. J lost 0 bases, V lost 2 bases, and 1 base had no gene match. This CDR3 comprises 16 residues. CDR3 in amino acids: CASSLLAGTNTGELFF. CDR3 sequence (DNA): TGCGCCAGCAGCTTACTAGCGGGGACGAACACCGGGGAGCTGTTTTTT.

The J gene is TRBJ2-2, the V gene TRBV4-2; 11 nucleotides line up with TRBD2. Trimming at V came to 1 base and at J to 1 base, leaving 2 bases not matched to a gene. Germline assignment: CDR1 LGHNA and CDR2 YNFKEQ. This CDR3 has 17 residues. The CDR3 DNA follows: TGTGCCAGCAGCCAAGTAGCGGGGGGGCGGAACACCGGGGAGCTGTTTTTT. Its protein is CASSQVAGGRNTGELFF.